These 6 T cell receptor beta chains share one sample of origin, sequenced in a study of blood T cell repertoires in COVID-19. Profiled with immunoSEQ multiplex PCR; TCRdb holds only in-frame clones, not every one. Found here are 70,000 to 95,000 clones, over 85% of them singletons; the top ten hold about 2.5%. The material sequenced was peripheral blood. The receptors originated from a man in his forties or fifties with acute or convalescent COVID-19.

The chain links TRBV12-3 or TRBV12-4 to TRBJ2-2, with a possible D match to TRBD2 (5 bases). CDR3 length equals 13 residues. V was shortened by 6 bases and J by 7 bases, with 12 bases between the two germline ends. In nucleotides, the CDR3 is TGTGCCAGCAGGGGTAGCGCTATCGGGGAGCTGTTTTTT. Protein: CASRGSAIGELFF.

The rearrangement uses TRBV11-2 and TRBJ2-2; TRBD2 agrees at 15 bases. This CDR3 is 19 amino acids long. The junction had 13 bases not matched to a gene; V was cut back by 4 bases and J by 7 bases. Germline CDR1 is SGHAT and CDR2 is FQNNGV. For the CDR3, the DNA is TGTGCCAGCAGCTCACTCCCCGGACTAGCGGGAGGGGCGGGCGGGGAGCTGTTTTTT. Protein product: CASSSLPGLAGGAGGELFF.

The chain carries TRBV6-2 or TRBV6-3 and TRBJ2-5, with a possible D match to TRBD2 (6 bases). CDR3 length: 16 residues. V lost 5 bases and J 4 bases, leaving 20 bases between the germline ends. Germline V gene sequence: CDR1 MNHEY, CDR2 SVGEGT. The CDR3 bases are TGTGCCAGCAGTCCACGCCGTAGGAGGGGAAGAGAGACCCAGTACTTC. Its translation: CASSPRRRRGRETQYF.

This clone was seen only once. V usage is TRBV5-6 and J usage is TRBJ2-7, with TRBD2 matching over 9 bases. V lost 7 bases, J lost 0 bases, and 8 bases stayed unmatched. Germline CDR1 is SGHDT and CDR2 is YYEEEE. This CDR3 has 15 amino acids. CDR3 nucleotides: TGTGCCAGCCGGGAGCGGGGGGCTATCTCCTACGAGCAGTACGTC. Its protein product is CASRERGAISYEQYV.

V usage is TRBV2 and J usage is TRBJ1-2, with TRBD1 identical over 12 bases. CDR3 length: 14 residues. The ends lost 7 bases at V and 8 bases at J; junction bases unmatched: 8. Per germline, CDR1 SNHLY and CDR2 FYNNEI. The CDR3 DNA reads as TGTGCCAGCAAAGTGAGGGACAGGGGGCACGGCTACACCTTC. This sequence encodes CASKVRDRGHGYTF.

The V and J genes are TRBV29-1 and TRBJ2-7, with a possible D match to TRBD2 (6 bases). The CDR3 sequence is 16 residues long. Germline V gene lookup returns CDR1 SQVTM and CDR2 ANQGSEA. V lost 4 bases and J 4 bases, leaving 23 bases between the germline ends. The CDR3 DNA follows: TGCAGCGTTGGTCTCTGGGGGAAAAGCGGGCGATACGAGCAGTACTTC. Its protein product is CSVGLWGKSGRYEQYF.